The entry below gives a single T cell receptor beta chain sequence along with its context. Its matching antigen is unknown. V lost 3 bases and J lost 2; bases outside the gene matches: 4. CDR3 size: 14 residues. Germline V CDR1 and CDR2: MGHRA, YSYEKL. This sample was taken from a study of siplizumab effects on memory and regulatory T cells. The mixed lymphocyte reaction cells were held in coculture (37°C) for around six days. Responder PBMCs were labelled with CFSE and stimulator PBMCs with Violet Dye, mixed 1:1. Around 10^5 TCR templates underwent assay in each sample. Only in-frame clones appear in the TCRdb table, and some are missing; sequencing was by immunoSEQ multiplex PCR. Of 5,000 to 6,000 clones in the sample, approximately 46% were seen once. Findings and caveats of the study: Naive T cells appeared more diverse than memory cells and seemed to be major alloresponse contributors.

The V and J genes are TRBV4-1 and TRBJ2-7; 7 bases fit TRBD2. This sequence was found in a human donor in good health; the cells came from an allogeneic mixed lymphocyte reaction. Some clones in this sample may be carry-over from other donors' samples. Sequencing was performed on CFSE-low (dividing) CD8+ T cells sorted from an allogeneic mixed lymphocyte reaction. CDR3 DNA: TGCGCCAGCAGCCAGAGACGGGGGGCCTACGAGCAGTACTTC. Protein: CASSQRRGAYEQYF.